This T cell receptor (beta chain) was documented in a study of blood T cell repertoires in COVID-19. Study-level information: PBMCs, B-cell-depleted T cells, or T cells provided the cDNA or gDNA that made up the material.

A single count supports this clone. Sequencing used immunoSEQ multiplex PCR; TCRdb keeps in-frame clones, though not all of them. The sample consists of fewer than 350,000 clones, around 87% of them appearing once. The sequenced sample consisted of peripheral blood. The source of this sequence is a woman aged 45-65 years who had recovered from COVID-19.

CDR3 DNA sequence: TGTGCCAGCAGCTCCGGGACATTAGGAAACTATGGCTACACCTTC. Amino acids: CASSSGTLGNYGYTF. The V and J genes are TRBV5-6 and TRBJ1-2, with D possibly TRBD1 on 6 matching bases. Germline V gene data show CDR1 as SGHDT and CDR2 as YYEEEE. Trimming took 3 bases from V and 2 from J, leaving 14 bases between them. The CDR3 covers 15 residues.